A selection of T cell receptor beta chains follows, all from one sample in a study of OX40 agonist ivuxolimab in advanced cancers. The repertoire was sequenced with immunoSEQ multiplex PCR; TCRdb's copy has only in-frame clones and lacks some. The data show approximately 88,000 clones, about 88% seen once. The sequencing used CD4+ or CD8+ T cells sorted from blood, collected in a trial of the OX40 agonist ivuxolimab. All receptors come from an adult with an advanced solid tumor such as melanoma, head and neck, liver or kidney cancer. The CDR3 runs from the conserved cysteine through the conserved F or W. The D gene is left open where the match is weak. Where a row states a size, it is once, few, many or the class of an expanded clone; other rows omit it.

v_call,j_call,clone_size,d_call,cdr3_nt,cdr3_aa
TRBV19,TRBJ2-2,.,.,TGTGCCAGTAGTATACAGACCGGGGAGCTGTTTTTT,CASSIQTGELFF
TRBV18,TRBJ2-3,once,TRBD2,TGTGCCAGCTCAGCTAGGACTAGCGGGAGCACAGATACGCAGTATTTT,CASSARTSGSTDTQYF
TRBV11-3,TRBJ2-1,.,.,TGTGCCAGCAGCCCGACAAGGGGTGGCAATGAGCAGTTCTTC,CASSPTRGGNEQFF
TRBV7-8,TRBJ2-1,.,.,TGTGCCAGCAGCCCTCCTAGGCTCGATGAGCAGTTCTTC,CASSPPRLDEQFF
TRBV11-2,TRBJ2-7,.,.,TGTGCCAGCAGCTTAGTAAGGTCCGAGCAGTACTTC,CASSLVRSEQYF
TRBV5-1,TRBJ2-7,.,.,TGCGCCAGCAGCTCTCTCTACACGGCCCTGGGCGAGCAGTACTTC,CASSSLYTALGEQYF
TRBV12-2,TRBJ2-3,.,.,TGTGCAAGTCGCCGGGGGGCGATGAGGACAGATACGCAGTATTTT,CASRRGAMRTDTQYF
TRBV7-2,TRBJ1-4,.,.,TGTGCCAGCAGCTTAGGTTGGGGGGTTAGAGAAAAACTGTTTTTT,CASSLGWGVREKLFF
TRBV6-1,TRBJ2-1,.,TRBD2,TGTGCCAGCAGAAGTAGCGGGAACTACAATGAGCAGTTCTTC,CASRSSGNYNEQFF
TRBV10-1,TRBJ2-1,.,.,TGCGCCACCAGAGAGAGCTCCTACAATGAGCAGTTCTTC,CATRESSYNEQFF
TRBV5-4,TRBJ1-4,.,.,TGTGCCAGCAGTTACGACGGGGAACAGGGTGAAAAACTGTTTTTT,CASSYDGEQGEKLFF
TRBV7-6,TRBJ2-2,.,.,TGTGCCAGCAGCTCGGGACTCCTCCACGCCGGGGAGCTGTTTTTT,CASSSGLLHAGELFF
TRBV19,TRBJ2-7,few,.,TGTGCCAGTAGTGGGGGGAGGCTGGCTGACGAGCAGTACTTC,CASSGGRLADEQYF
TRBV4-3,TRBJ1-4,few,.,TGCGCCAGCAGCCAAGAAACAGAAGGGGCAGAAAAACTGTTTTTT,CASSQETEGAEKLFF
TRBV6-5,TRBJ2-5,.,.,TGTGCCAGCAGTTACTCGAACAGTCAAGAGACCCAGTACTTC,CASSYSNSQETQYF
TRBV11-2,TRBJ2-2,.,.,TGTGCCAGCAGCTCCCTTCGGGGAGCCACCGGGGAGCTGTTTTTT,CASSSLRGATGELFF
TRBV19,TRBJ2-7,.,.,TGTGCCAGTAGTGACTACTCCCGTCCCGAGCAGTACTTC,CASSDYSRPEQYF
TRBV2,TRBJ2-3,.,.,TGTGCCAGGTCAGGGGGGACCACAGATACGCAGTATTTT,CARSGGTTDTQYF
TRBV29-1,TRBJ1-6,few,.,TGCAGCGTTGCGGAGGGAGGTAATTCACCCCTCCACTTT,CSVAEGGNSPLHF
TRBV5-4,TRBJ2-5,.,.,TGTGCCAGCAGCTTGGACAGGCAAGAGACCCAGTACTTC,CASSLDRQETQYF
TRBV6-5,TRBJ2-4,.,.,TGTGCCAGCACCCGCTCAGCGAGGTCCATTCAGTACTTC,CASTRSARSIQYF
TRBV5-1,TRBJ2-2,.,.,TGCGCCAGCAGCTTGGGACCGGGAGAGACCGGGGAGCTGTTTTTT,CASSLGPGETGELFF
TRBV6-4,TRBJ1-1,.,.,TGTGCCAGCAGTGGGACACCTAACACTGAAGCTTTCTTT,CASSGTPNTEAFF
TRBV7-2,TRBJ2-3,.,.,TGTGCCAGCAGCTTATACGGCCCTAGCACAGATACGCAGTATTTT,CASSLYGPSTDTQYF
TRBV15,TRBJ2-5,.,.,TGTGCCACCAGCAGAGTAGCAGGGAAGAGGGAGACCCAGTACTTC,CATSRVAGKRETQYF
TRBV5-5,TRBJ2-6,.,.,TGTGCCAGCAGTACCCAGGTATCCTTCTCGGCCGGGGCCAACGTCCTGACTTTC,CASSTQVSFSAGANVLTF
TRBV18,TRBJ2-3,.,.,TGTGCCAGCTCGGACCCGGTGGGAGATACGCAGTATTTT,CASSDPVGDTQYF
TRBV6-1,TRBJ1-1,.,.,TGTGCCAGCAGCCCCCCCGACACTGAAGCTTTCTTT,CASSPPDTEAFF
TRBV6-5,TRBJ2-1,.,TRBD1,TGTGCCAGCAGTAGACCGGGACAGGGGGCAGGGCAGTTCTTC,CASSRPGQGAGQFF
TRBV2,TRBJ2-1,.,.,TGTGCCAGCAGTGAAGGGTATGTTACCGGGTTTGAGCAGTTCTTC,CASSEGYVTGFEQFF
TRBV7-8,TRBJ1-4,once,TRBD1,TGTGCCAGCAGCCTTACAGGGGTGAGATCGGAAAAACTGTTTTTT,CASSLTGVRSEKLFF
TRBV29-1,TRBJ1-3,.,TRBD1,TGCAGCGTTGCCGGCGACAGGGGACTCTCTGGAAACACCATATATTTT,CSVAGDRGLSGNTIYF
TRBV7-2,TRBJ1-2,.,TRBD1,TGTGCCAGCAGCCCCCAGAGGGGGCAAAGGGGAGGCTACACCTTC,CASSPQRGQRGGYTF
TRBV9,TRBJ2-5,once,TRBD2,TGTGCCAGCAGCGGGCCTTTGACTAGCGGGAGGCGAGAGACCCAGTACTTC,CASSGPLTSGRRETQYF
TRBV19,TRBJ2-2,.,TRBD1,TGTGCCAGTAGTATAGGGTGGACAGGTGCGAACACCGGGGAGCTGTTTTTT,CASSIGWTGANTGELFF
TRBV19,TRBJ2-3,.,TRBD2,TGTGCCAGTAGTCGAAATGGGCGGGGGATCACAGATACGCAGTATTTT,CASSRNGRGITDTQYF
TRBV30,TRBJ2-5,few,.,TGTGCCTCCGGGACTCTGGAGACCCAGTACTTC,CASGTLETQYF
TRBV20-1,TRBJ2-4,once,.,TGCAGTGCTAGAGAGGGGGACATTCAGTACTTC,CSAREGDIQYF
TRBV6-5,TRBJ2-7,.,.,TGTGCCAGCAGTGCAGGGAATATCTACGAGCAGTACTTC,CASSAGNIYEQYF
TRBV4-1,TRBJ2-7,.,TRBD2,TGCGCCAGCAGCCTTACCCCACTAGCGGGAGCTCTCAGCCCCTACGAGCAGTACTTC,CASSLTPLAGALSPYEQYF
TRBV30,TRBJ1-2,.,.,TGTGCCTGGAGTCAGGCCCCGTATGGCTACACCTTC,CAWSQAPYGYTF
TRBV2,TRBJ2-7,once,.,TGTGCCAGCAGTGAAAGAGGCAGGCCAACCTACGAGCAGTACTTC,CASSERGRPTYEQYF
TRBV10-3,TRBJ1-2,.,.,TGTGCCATCAGTGAAAGGGGTGAGGATGGCTACACCTTC,CAISERGEDGYTF
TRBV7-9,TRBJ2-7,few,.,TGTGCCAGCAGCTTAGATCCAGGGGTCCCCTACGAGCAGTACTTC,CASSLDPGVPYEQYF
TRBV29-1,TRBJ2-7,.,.,TGCAGCGCGTCCGGGATTTACTCCTACGAGCAGTACTTC,CSASGIYSYEQYF
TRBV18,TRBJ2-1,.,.,TGTGCCAGCTCACCACCTGTGCAGAGTAATGAGCAGTTCTTC,CASSPPVQSNEQFF
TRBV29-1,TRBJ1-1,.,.,TGCAGCGTTGAGGCTGGAGGGCGCGCTGAAGCTTTCTTT,CSVEAGGRAEAFF